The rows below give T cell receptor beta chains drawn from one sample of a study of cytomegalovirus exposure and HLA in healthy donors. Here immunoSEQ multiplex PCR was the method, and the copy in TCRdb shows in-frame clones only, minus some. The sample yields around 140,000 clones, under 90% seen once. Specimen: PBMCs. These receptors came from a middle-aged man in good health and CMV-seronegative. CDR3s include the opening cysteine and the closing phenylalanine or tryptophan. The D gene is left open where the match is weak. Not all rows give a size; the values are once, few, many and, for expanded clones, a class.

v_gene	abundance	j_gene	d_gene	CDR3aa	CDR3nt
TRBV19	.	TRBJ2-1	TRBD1	CASSIDVSRGEQFF	TGTGCCAGTAGTATAGATGTGTCCAGGGGGGAGCAGTTCTTC
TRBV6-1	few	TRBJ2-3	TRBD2	CASSDLGGGPPKDTQYF	TGTGCCAGCAGTGATCTGGGCGGGGGTCCCCCCAAGGATACGCAGTATTTT
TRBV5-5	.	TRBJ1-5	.	CASSLFTSGDQPQHF	TGTGCCAGCAGCTTGTTTACTTCGGGGGATCAGCCCCAGCATTTT
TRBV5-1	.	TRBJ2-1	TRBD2	CASSPGLDLGEQFF	TGCGCCAGCAGCCCGGGACTAGATTTGGGTGAGCAGTTCTTC
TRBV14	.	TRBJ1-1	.	CASSPRRGTEAFF	TGTGCCAGCAGCCCCCGCAGGGGCACTGAAGCTTTCTTT
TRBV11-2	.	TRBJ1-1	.	CASSLDREPTEAFF	TGTGCCAGCAGCTTAGACAGGGAACCCACTGAAGCTTTCTTT
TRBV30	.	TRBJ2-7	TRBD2	CAWSVGGRGGRRSYEQYF	TGTGCCTGGAGTGTAGGTGGGCGCGGGGGGCGACGCAGCTACGAGCAGTACTTC
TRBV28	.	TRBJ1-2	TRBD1	CASRTPPGQGDYGYTF	TGTGCCAGCAGAACTCCTCCGGGACAGGGGGACTATGGCTACACCTTC
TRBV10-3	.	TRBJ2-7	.	CAISEGQPYEQYF	TGTGCCATCAGTGAGGGACAGCCCTACGAGCAGTACTTC
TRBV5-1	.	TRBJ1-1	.	CASSLRWRGTPNTDGAFF	TGCGCCAGCAGCTTGAGGTGGCGGGGAACGCCGAACACTGACGGAGCTTTCTTT
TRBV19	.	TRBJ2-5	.	CASSNEGQTQYF	TGTGCCAGTAGTAATGAGGGTCAGACCCAGTACTTC
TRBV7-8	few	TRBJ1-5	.	CASSLGQFNQPQHF	TGTGCCAGCAGCTTAGGACAGTTCAATCAGCCCCAGCATTTT
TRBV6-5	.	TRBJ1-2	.	CASRTDKGYGYTF	TGTGCCAGCAGAACGGACAAAGGATATGGCTACACCTTC
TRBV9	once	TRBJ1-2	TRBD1	CASSAGTGTGLSYGYTF	TGTGCCAGCAGCGCCGGTACCGGGACAGGGCTCTCGTATGGCTACACCTTC
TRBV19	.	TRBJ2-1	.	CASSIETAVIAREQFF	TGTGCCAGTAGTATAGAGACAGCCGTTATTGCGAGGGAGCAGTTCTTC
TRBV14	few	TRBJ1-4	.	CASSPYGGVEKLFF	TGTGCCAGCAGCCCCTACGGGGGAGTTGAAAAACTGTTTTTT
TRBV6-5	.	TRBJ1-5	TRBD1	CASSRQGGDQPQHF	TGTGCCAGCAGTCGACAGGGGGGGGATCAGCCCCAGCATTTT
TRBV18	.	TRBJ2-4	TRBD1	CASSPEVGTEYF	TGTGCCAGCTCACCCGAAGTCGGGACAGAGTACTTC
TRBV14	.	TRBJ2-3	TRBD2	CASSHYSGGAVDTQYF	TGTGCCAGCAGCCACTATAGCGGGGGGGCCGTAGATACGCAGTATTTT
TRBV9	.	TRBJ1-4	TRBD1	CASSVLGQGREKLFF	TGTGCCAGCAGCGTACTCGGACAGGGCAGGGAAAAACTGTTTTTT
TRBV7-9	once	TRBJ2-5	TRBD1	CASSLGGTGEQETQYF	TGTGCCAGCAGCTTAGGAGGGACAGGGGAGCAAGAGACCCAGTACTTC
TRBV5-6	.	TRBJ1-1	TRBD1	CASSHAGTVKMNTEAFF	TGTGCCAGCAGCCACGCCGGGACAGTTAAAATGAACACTGAAGCTTTCTTT
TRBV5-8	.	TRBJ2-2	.	CASSPGMPNTGELFF	TGTGCCAGCAGTCCCGGGATGCCGAACACCGGGGAGCTGTTTTTT
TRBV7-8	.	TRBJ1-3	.	CASSRSRGNSGNTIYF	TGTGCCAGCAGCCGGAGTAGGGGGAACTCTGGAAACACCATATATTTT
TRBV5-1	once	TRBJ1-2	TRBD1	CASSYLQGTANYGYTF	TGCGCCAGCAGCTACCTTCAGGGGACAGCTAACTATGGCTACACCTTC
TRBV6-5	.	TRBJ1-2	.	CASSYTAVGYGYTF	TGTGCCAGCAGTTACACAGCTGTCGGCTATGGCTACACCTTC
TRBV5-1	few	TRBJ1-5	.	CASSTTGIDQPQHF	TGCGCCAGCAGCACTACAGGGATCGATCAGCCCCAGCATTTT
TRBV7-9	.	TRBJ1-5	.	CASSLGSRVYQPQHF	TGTGCCAGCAGCTTGGGTAGCAGGGTGTATCAGCCCCAGCATTTT
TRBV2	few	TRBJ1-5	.	CASSEDAGGNQPQHF	TGTGCCAGCAGTGAAGATGCAGGGGGCAATCAGCCCCAGCATTTT
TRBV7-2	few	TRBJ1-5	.	CASSFGAVNQPQHF	TGTGCCAGCAGCTTTGGGGCAGTCAATCAGCCCCAGCATTTT
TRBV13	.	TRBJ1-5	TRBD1	CASSAGTARNQPQHF	TGTGCCAGCAGCGCCGGGACAGCACGAAATCAGCCCCAGCATTTT
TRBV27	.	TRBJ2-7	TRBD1	CASSLITGVLGEQYF	TGTGCCAGCAGTTTAATTACAGGGGTCTTGGGCGAGCAGTACTTC
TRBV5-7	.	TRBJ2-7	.	CASSFRPYEQYF	TGTGCCAGCAGCTTTCGTCCCTACGAGCAGTACTTC
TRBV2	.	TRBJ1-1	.	CASSENGRTNTEAFF	TGTGCCAGCAGTGAAAACGGGAGGACGAACACTGAAGCTTTCTTT
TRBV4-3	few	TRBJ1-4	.	CASSQDVGNMRVKLFF	TGCGCCAGCAGCCAAGATGTAGGGAACATGCGGGTAAAACTGTTTTTT
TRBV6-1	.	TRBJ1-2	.	CAFQTGGGTKGYTF	TGTGCCTTCCAGACGGGGGGCGGAACTAAGGGCTACACCTTC
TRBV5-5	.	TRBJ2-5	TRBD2	CASSPSGLAGGQRTQYF	TGTGCCAGCAGCCCGTCAGGACTAGCGGGGGGCCAGCGGACCCAGTACTTC
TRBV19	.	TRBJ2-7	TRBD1	CASSKTGGTWNEQYF	TGTGCCAGTAGTAAGACAGGGGGCACCTGGAACGAGCAGTACTTC
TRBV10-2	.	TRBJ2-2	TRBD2	CASSESKLAGVTGELFF	TGCGCCAGCAGTGAGTCTAAACTAGCGGGGGTAACCGGGGAGCTGTTTTTT
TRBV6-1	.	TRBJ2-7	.	CASSVQTGTEQYF	TGTGCCAGCAGCGTCCAAACAGGGACCGAGCAGTACTTC
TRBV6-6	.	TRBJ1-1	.	CASSKTGSTTEAFF	TGTGCCAGCAGCAAAACAGGCTCGACCACTGAAGCTTTCTTT
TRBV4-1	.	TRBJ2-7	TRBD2	CASSQERGEASGYYEQYF	TGCGCCAGCAGCCAAGAACGGGGGGAGGCTAGCGGGTACTACGAGCAGTACTTC
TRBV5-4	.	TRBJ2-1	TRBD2	CASSLPQRGEQFF	TGTGCCAGCAGCTTGCCCCAGCGGGGAGAGCAGTTCTTC
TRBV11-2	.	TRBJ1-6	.	CASSLERTPSSYNSPLHF	TGTGCCAGCAGCTTAGAGCGGACTCCCAGCTCCTATAATTCACCCCTCCACTTT
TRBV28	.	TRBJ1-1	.	CASTNLQGGTEAFF	TGTGCCAGCACCAACCTTCAGGGAGGCACTGAAGCTTTCTTT
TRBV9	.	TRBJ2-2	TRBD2	CASSFKTSAGELFF	TGTGCCAGCAGCTTTAAGACTAGCGCCGGGGAGCTGTTTTTT
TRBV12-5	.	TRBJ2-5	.	CASGLARDFQETQYF	TGTGCTAGTGGTTTGGCCCGGGACTTCCAAGAGACCCAGTACTTC
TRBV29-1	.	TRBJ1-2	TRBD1	CSVIDPGQGRGGYTF	TGCAGCGTTATAGACCCGGGACAGGGGAGGGGTGGCTACACCTTC
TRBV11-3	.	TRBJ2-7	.	CASSLISTSYEQYF	TGTGCCAGCAGCTTAATATCCACTTCCTACGAGCAGTACTTC
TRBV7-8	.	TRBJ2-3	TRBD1	CASSSRDRSTDTQYF	TGTGCCAGCAGCAGCCGGGACAGGAGCACAGATACGCAGTATTTT
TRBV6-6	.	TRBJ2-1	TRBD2	CASTSAGGLGNEQFF	TGTGCCAGCACCTCAGCGGGGGGCCTTGGCAATGAGCAGTTCTTC
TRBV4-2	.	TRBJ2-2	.	CASSQGPGELFF	TGTGCCAGCAGCCAGGGGCCCGGGGAGCTGTTTTTT
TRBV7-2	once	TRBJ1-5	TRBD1	CASSLVGQQNQPQHF	TGTGCCAGCAGCTTAGTGGGACAGCAAAATCAGCCCCAGCATTTT
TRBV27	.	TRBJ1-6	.	CASSWRNSPLHF	TGTGCCAGCAGTTGGCGGAATTCACCCCTCCACTTT
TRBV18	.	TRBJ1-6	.	CASAPVATGSPLHF	TGTGCCAGCGCACCAGTGGCGACGGGGTCACCCCTCCACTTT
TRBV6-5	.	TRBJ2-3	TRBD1	CASSSRDRGIGTQYF	TGTGCCAGCAGCTCCCGGGACAGGGGAATAGGTACGCAGTATTTT
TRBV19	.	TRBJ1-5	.	CATKQGRYSNQPQHF	TGTGCGACCAAGCAGGGCCGATATAGCAATCAGCCCCAGCATTTT
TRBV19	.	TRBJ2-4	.	CASSTDDRLAKNIQYF	TGTGCCAGTAGTACGGACGACAGGCTAGCCAAAAACATTCAGTACTTC
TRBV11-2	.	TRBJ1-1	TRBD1	CASSPRGRVTEAFF	TGTGCCAGCAGCCCCAGGGGGCGGGTTACTGAAGCTTTCTTT
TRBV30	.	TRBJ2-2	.	CAWKSANVLTGELFF	TGTGCCTGGAAGTCCGCGAACGTACTCACCGGGGAGCTGTTTTTT